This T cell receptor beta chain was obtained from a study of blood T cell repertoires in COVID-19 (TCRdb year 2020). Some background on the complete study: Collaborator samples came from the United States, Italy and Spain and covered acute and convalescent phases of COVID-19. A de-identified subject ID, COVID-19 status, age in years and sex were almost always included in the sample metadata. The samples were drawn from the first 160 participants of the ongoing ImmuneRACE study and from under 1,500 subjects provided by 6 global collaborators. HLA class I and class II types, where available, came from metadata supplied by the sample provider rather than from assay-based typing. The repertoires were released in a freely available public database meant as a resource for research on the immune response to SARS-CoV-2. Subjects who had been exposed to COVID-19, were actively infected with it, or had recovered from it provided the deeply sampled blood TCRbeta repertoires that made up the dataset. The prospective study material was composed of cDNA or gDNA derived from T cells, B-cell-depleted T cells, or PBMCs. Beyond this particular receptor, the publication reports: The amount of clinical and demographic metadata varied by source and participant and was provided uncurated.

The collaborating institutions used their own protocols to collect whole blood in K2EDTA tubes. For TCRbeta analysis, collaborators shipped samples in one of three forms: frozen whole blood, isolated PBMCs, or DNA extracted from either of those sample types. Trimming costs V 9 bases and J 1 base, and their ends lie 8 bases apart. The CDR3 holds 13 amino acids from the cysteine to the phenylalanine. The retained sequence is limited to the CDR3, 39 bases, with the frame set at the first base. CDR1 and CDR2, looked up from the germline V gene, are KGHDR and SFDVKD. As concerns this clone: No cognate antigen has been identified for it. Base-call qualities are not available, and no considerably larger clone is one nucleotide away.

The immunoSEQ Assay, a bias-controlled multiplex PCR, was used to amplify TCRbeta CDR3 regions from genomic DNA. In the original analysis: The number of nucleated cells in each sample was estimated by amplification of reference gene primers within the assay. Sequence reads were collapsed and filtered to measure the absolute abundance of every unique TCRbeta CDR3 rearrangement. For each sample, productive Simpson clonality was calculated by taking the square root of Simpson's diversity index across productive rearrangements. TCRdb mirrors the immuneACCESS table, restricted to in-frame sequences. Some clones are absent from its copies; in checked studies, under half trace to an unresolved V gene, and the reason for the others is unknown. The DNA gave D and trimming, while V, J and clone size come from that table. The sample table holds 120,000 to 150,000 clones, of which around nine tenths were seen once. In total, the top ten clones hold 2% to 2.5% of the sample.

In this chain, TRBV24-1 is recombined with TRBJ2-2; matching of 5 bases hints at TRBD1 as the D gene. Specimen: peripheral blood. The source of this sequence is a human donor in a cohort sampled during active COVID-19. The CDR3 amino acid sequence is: CATGHENTGELFF. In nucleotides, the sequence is TGTGCCACCGGACACGAGAACACCGGGGAGCTGTTTTTT.